A single sample gave rise to the 9 T cell receptor beta chains below, sequenced in a study of T-cell reconstitution after alpha-beta-depleted transplantation in children. Unique molecular identifiers were incorporated during preparation of the TCRbeta library. TCRdb recomputed calls from the PCR reads with MiXCR, one row per CDR3 protein. The table shows 120,000 to 150,000 distinct CDR3 sequences, with 7.5% to 9% occurring only once. The sequenced sample was PBMCs, mostly from graft donor cells, obtained 180 days after TCRalphabeta/CD19-depleted stem cell transplant. These receptors originate from a female patient aged 2 to 10 who had a stem cell transplant for congenital amegakaryocytic thrombocytopenia, so the T cells may come from the graft donor.

The V call is TRBV30, the J call TRBJ1-3; TRBD1 is a possible D gene (5 bases). The CDR3 contains 17 residues. Germline assignment: CDR1 GTSNPN and CDR2 SVGIG (reference sequence). Trimming took 7 bases from V and 4 from J, leaving 26 bases between them. The CDR3 here is CALTSNRKKKGGNTIYF. The CDR3 DNA reads TGTGCCTTGACCTCGAACCGCAAAAAAAAGGGGGGAAACACCATATATTTT.

The chain uses TRBV6-1 and TRBJ2-7, with 10 bases matching TRBD1. CDR3 size: 14 residues. Germline trimming cut 5 bases from V and 6 bases from J; bases unmatched to any gene: 7. Germline CDR1 reads MNHNS; CDR2 reads SASEGT. This CDR3 reads CASSPGQGEGEQYF. The CDR3 DNA is TGTGCCAGCAGTCCAGGACAGGGGGAAGGCGAGCAGTACTTC.

About this clonotype: Being one base from a much bigger clone, this may be a read error. The chain links TRBV12-3 or TRBV12-4 to TRBJ2-5; D ambiguous. The ends were cut back, 5 bases at V and 5 bases at J, with 15 bases in the middle. CDR3 length equals 14 residues. The CDR3 spells CASSQKVRLETQYF. The DNA for the CDR3 is TGTGCCAGCAGTCAGAAGGTTCGGCTCGAGACCCAGTACTTC.

This clonotype was detected a few times. The rearrangement joins TRBV5-1 to TRBJ2-7; 7 bases are a match to TRBD1. V shed 0 bases, J shed 5 bases, and the junction held 8 bases outside the gene matches. Germline loops: CDR1 SGHRS, CDR2 YFSETQ. The CDR3 totals 15 residues. The CDR3: CASSLVGRGFDEQYF. CDR3 DNA sequence: TGCGCCAGCAGCTTGGTTGGCAGGGGGTTCGACGAGCAGTACTTC.

This clonotype was recorded at least ten times. V gene TRBV28 combines with J gene TRBJ2-6; D is unclear. This CDR3 region has 16 residues. The ends were cut back, 2 bases at V and 0 bases at J, with 8 bases in the middle. CDR1 and CDR2 (germline): MDHEN, SYDVKM. In nucleotides, the CDR3 is TGTGCCAGCAGTTTAAACGGTTACTCTGGGGCCAACGTCCTGACTTTC. Translation: CASSLNGYSGANVLTF.

This clonotype was detected ten times or more. The chain links TRBV6-1 to TRBJ1-1, with 7 bases lining up with TRBD1. V lost 3 bases, J lost 1 base, and 8 bases stayed unmatched. The germline V gene has CDR1 MNHNS and CDR2 SASEGT. This CDR3 comprises 16 residues. The CDR3 coding sequence is TGTGCCAGCAGTGACCCGGACAGGACAGCGAACACTGAAGCTTTCTTT. This codes for CASSDPDRTANTEAFF.

For this clonotype: The germline gene is not matched at one end of the junction; a read error may be the cause. CDR3 nucleotide sequence: TGTGCCAGCAGCCGGGACAGAACTGGGGCCAACGGCCTGACTTTC. It yields the protein CASSRDRTGANGLTF. This chain uses TRBV3-1 with TRBJ2-6; 7 bases are a match to TRBD1. In germline, CDR1 is LGHDT, CDR2 YNNKEL (reference sequence). The CDR3 has 15 amino acids.

The rearrangement uses TRBV20-1 and TRBJ2-1, with a tentative D call TRBD2 (5 bases). The CDR3 sequence is 12 residues long. Trimming pared 3 bases from V and 7 bases from J, leaving 10 bases between. Looked up from germline, CDR1 is DFQATT and CDR2 is SNEGSKA (reference sequence). The chain's CDR3 is CSASASLNEQFF. The CDR3 DNA follows: TGCAGTGCTAGTGCTAGCCTGAATGAGCAGTTCTTC.

This clonotype was detected only a few times. The chain carries TRBV5-1 and TRBJ1-4, with D perhaps TRBD1 (6 bases). This CDR3 is 16 amino acids long. Per germline, CDR1 SGHRS and CDR2 YFSETQ. V shed 0 bases and J shed 4 bases, with 13 bases lying between them. In DNA, the CDR3 is TGCGCCAGCAGCTTGGACGGACAGCTGTTTAATGAAAAACTGTTTTTT. Protein sequence: CASSLDGQLFNEKLFF.